This paragraph covers one T cell receptor beta chain sequence. Its antigen has not been determined. The record has no base qualities; no much larger clone is one base away. The data are from a study of CD8 T cells in ankylosing spondylitis (dated by TCRdb to 2016 to 2017). With regard to the full study: The study set out to find disease-linked TCR variants by profiling T cell receptor beta repertoires in ankylosing spondylitis patients and healthy donors. In total, the full study cohort was made up of roughly 110 healthy donors and 25 or so ankylosing spondylitis patients. Peripheral blood was sampled, and synovial fluid was also collected from ankylosing spondylitis patients. Overall results and qualifications from the work: Some motif variants had previously been reported in the synovial fluid and blood of reactive arthritis patients, which suggests shared mechanisms of disease initiation. Blood from ankylosing spondylitis patients appeared to be characterized by a TCR beta motif made up of several highly homologous amino acid variants. In peripheral blood, the disease-linked clones were found at relatively low frequencies and had a CD8+ phenotype. According to the report, matched synovial fluid samples from ankylosing spondylitis patients were significantly enriched for the disease-linked clones.

The CDR3 runs 14 residues from the cysteine to the phenylalanine. The retained sequence is limited to the CDR3, 42 bases, with the frame set at the first base. CDR1 and CDR2 are drawn from the germline V gene (reference sequence): DFQATT, SNEGSKA. Between the V and J ends, shortened by 5 bases and 8 bases respectively, the junction contains 19 bases. The sequencer was an Illumina HiSeq 2500. Quantitative 5'-RACE with molecular barcodes was the method used to prepare the TCR beta libraries. The original pipeline was this. Disease-linked TCR variants were identified with a new computational method built on a probabilistic model of VDJ rearrangement. The public reads were run again by TCRdb, first through fastp at Q25 and then through MiXCR, and only productive beta chains were kept. CDR3 protein sequences are deduplicated, and each keeps its most common genes and DNA. The V and J calls were not made by the authors but by TCRdb's processing. A total of a few hundred thousand distinct CDR3 sequences appear in this sample, less than 25% of them only once. The top ten clonotypes cover approximately 3.7% of the sample.

The sequence is built from TRBV20-1 and TRBJ2-4; the D gene could be TRBD1 or TRBD2, each one agreeing over 5 bases. Sequenced: blood, either unsorted or a sorted T cell fraction (not recorded which). The receptor comes from a female donor with ankylosing spondylitis or in good health (not recorded which). In nucleotide form, the sequence is TGCAGTGCTCCACCCCCCGGGGCCCGAGACATTCAGTACTTC. Its product reads: CSAPPPGARDIQYF.